Following are 25 T cell receptor beta chains from one sample sequenced in a study of shared clonotypes between healthy human individuals. Measured with immunoSEQ multiplex PCR; TCRdb has only the in-frame clones, and not every one. The sample consists of 2 million to 3 million clones, 90% to 95% of them appearing once. The sequencing sample was made of naive CD4+ T cells from PBMCs. Subset of the sample: CD45RA+ positively selected. The source is a man between 18 and 29 years old in good health. Some clones in this sample may be carry-over from other donors' samples.

This rearrangement joins TRBV19 to TRBJ2-3, with 10 positions matching TRBD2. Germline loops: CDR1 LNHDA, CDR2 SQIVND (reference sequence). This CDR3 has 16 amino acids. The V gene end was trimmed by 4 bases and the J gene end by 4 bases; junction bases not matched to a gene: 8. In nucleotides, the CDR3 is TGTGCCAGTAGTAATAATCTAGCGGGAGCAGCAGATACGCAGTATTTT. As protein: CASSNNLAGAADTQYF.

V gene TRBV7-2 combines with J gene TRBJ2-1; no clear D. The CDR3 consists of 14 residues. V shed 2 bases and J shed 6 bases, with 11 bases lying between them. The germline CDR1 and CDR2 sequences are SGHTA and FQGNSA. The CDR3 spells CASSLLAQLNEQFF. CDR3 bases: TGTGCCAGCAGCTTATTGGCACAACTCAATGAGCAGTTCTTC.

In regard to this clone: Other DNA sequences from this sample encode an identical CDR3 as well. The rearrangement joins TRBV6-5 to TRBJ2-7; D gene unclear. In germline, CDR1 is MNHEY, CDR2 SVGAGI. The V gene lost 4 bases and the J gene lost 3 bases, with 4 bases spanning the gap. CDR3 size: 11 residues. CDR3 in DNA: TGTGCCAGCAGTTCAAACTACGAGCAGTACTTC. Translated, it gives CASSSNYEQYF.

The chain's CDR3 is CASSRRTSGTGNEQFF. CDR3 nucleotides: TGTGCCAGCAGTCGCCGGACTAGCGGGACCGGTAATGAGCAGTTCTTC. The rearrangement uses TRBV5-6 and TRBJ2-1; 12 bases are shared with TRBD2. Germline assignment: CDR1 SGHDT and CDR2 YYEEEE. The CDR3 loop spans 16 amino acids. The junction had 10 bases not matched to a gene; V was cut back by 5 bases and J by 7 bases.

This rearrangement joins TRBV11-1 to TRBJ2-1; 9 bases agree with TRBD1. The CDR3 is 16 residues long. The germline V gene has CDR1 SGHAT and CDR2 FQDESV (reference sequence). J gave up 7 bases and V 5 bases, and 12 bases lay outside the gene matches. The CDR3 here is CASSTQGAKFRNEQFF. The CDR3 DNA is TGTGCCAGCAGCACACAGGGGGCGAAATTCCGAAATGAGCAGTTCTTC.

The CDR3 loop is CAISRTSSYNEQFF. The DNA of the CDR3 is TGTGCCATCAGCCGGACTAGCTCCTACAATGAGCAGTTCTTC. The rearrangement joins TRBV10-3 to TRBJ2-1; 7 bases align to TRBD2. CDR1 ENHRY and CDR2 SYGVKD come from the germline V gene. This CDR3 is 14 amino acids long. The ends lost 6 bases at V and 0 bases at J; junction bases unmatched: 2.

This clone has only one observation. V is TRBV27 and J is TRBJ2-2; D perhaps matches TRBD2 (7 bases). The CDR3 has 16 amino acids. The ends were cut back, 2 bases at V and 3 bases at J, with 13 bases in the middle. Germline lookup yields CDR1 MNHEY and CDR2 SMNVEV (reference sequence). The CDR3 nucleotides are TGTGCCAGCAGTTTACGAGGGGGGGTGGACACCGGGGAGCTGTTTTTT. Translating gives CASSLRGGVDTGELFF.

The V gene is TRBV7-9, the J gene TRBJ2-7; the D call may be TRBD1 or TRBD2 (5 bases each). CDR1 SEHNR and CDR2 FQNEAQ come from the germline V gene (reference sequence). V was trimmed by 2 bases and J by 2 bases, leaving 13 bases between them. This CDR3 has 15 residues. CDR3 DNA sequence: TGTGCCAGCAGCTTAAGGCAGGGAGTTACCTACGAGCAGTACTTC. It specifies CASSLRQGVTYEQYF.

Notes on this clone: A junction boundary mismatches the germline segment, possibly from a read error. V gene TRBV9 combines with J gene TRBJ1-4, with 9 bases that match TRBD1. Germline CDR1 SGDLS, CDR2 YYNGEE. This CDR3 spans 15 amino acids. The CDR3 coding sequence is TGTGCCAGCAGCGTAGAGGGGACAGGGTCTGAAAAGCTGTTTTTT. Translation gives CASSVEGTGSEKLFF.

This clone was observed once. The J gene is TRBJ2-5, the V gene TRBV29-1, with a tentative D call TRBD2 (5 bases). This CDR3 spans 12 amino acids. Germline V gene data show CDR1 as SQVTM and CDR2 as ANQGSEA. The V and J ends lost 0 bases and 7 bases respectively, with 9 bases between them. The CDR3 nucleotides are TGCAGCGTTGAAGAGTTCGGAGGGACCCAGTACTTC. Translated, it gives CSVEEFGGTQYF.

The chain is built from TRBV28 and TRBJ2-5; a weak D match, TRBD1 (6 bases). The CDR3 consists of 16 residues. V was cut by 2 bases and J by 7 bases, with 20 bases left in between. Looked up from germline, CDR1 is MDHEN and CDR2 is SYDVKM. CDR3 loop: CASSLGAQGQSRTQYF. CDR3 in DNA: TGTGCCAGCAGTTTAGGCGCACAGGGTCAGTCGAGGACCCAGTACTTC.

This chain links TRBV18 with TRBJ2-5; a possible D gene is TRBD1 (5 bases). This CDR3 is built from 16 residues. Trimming removed 2 bases at V and 1 base at J, with 14 bases between. The germline V gene has CDR1 KGHSH and CDR2 LQKENI. The CDR3 sequence: CASSPGLPGIQETQYF. The CDR3 coding sequence is TGTGCCAGCTCACCAGGTCTGCCAGGGATCCAAGAGACCCAGTACTTC.

The chain is built from TRBV15 and TRBJ1-2, with TRBD1 matching over 7 bases. The germline V gene has CDR1 LNHNV and CDR2 YYDKDF (reference sequence). V trimming: 3 bases; J trimming: 3 bases; junction bases outside the gene matches: 4. The CDR3 extends over 14 amino acids. Here the CDR3 DNA reads TGTGCCACCAGCAGGGGAGACAGGGACTATGGCTACACCTTC. Translation: CATSRGDRDYGYTF.

V is TRBV4-2 and J is TRBJ1-3; D is uncertain. From germline, CDR1 is LGHNA and CDR2 YNFKEQ. V was clipped by 1 base and J by 1 base, with 11 bases between them. The length of the CDR3 is 16 residues. CDR3: CASSQARARSGNTIYF. Here the CDR3 DNA reads TGTGCCAGCAGCCAAGCTCGCGCCAGGTCTGGAAACACCATATATTTT.

The CDR3 DNA reads TGTGCCAGCAGCCAACTCCGGGACAGCCTTTACAATGAGCAGTTCTTC. It specifies CASSQLRDSLYNEQFF. The V call is TRBV14, the J call TRBJ2-1; 7 bases match TRBD1. Germline V gene sequence: CDR1 SGHDN, CDR2 FVKESK. There are 16 residues in the CDR3. V lost 2 bases, J lost 4 bases, and 8 bases stayed unmatched.

The chain recombines TRBV7-3 with TRBJ2-3; a possible D gene is TRBD1 (5 bases). Trimming took off 1 base at V and 1 base at J, with 9 bases between the two ends. The CDR3 is 15 amino acids. Germline V gene data show CDR1 as SGHTA and CDR2 as FQGTGA. The CDR3 coding sequence is TGTGCCAGCAGCTTAATAGGGGCTGGCACAGATACGCAGTATTTT. It encodes CASSLIGAGTDTQYF. The full variable domain, completed using reference TRBV7-3 and TRBJ2-3, is GAGVSQTPSNKVTEKGKYVELRCDPISGHTALYWYRQSLGQGPEFLIYFQGTGAADDSGLPNDRFFAVRPEGSVSTLKIQRTERGDSAVYLCASSLIGAGTDTQYFGPGTRLTVL.

CDR3 DNA sequence: TGCAGCGTCCGACAGGGGCTTACCTACGAGCAGTACTTC. This gives the protein CSVRQGLTYEQYF. The rearrangement joins TRBV29-1 to TRBJ2-7; 8 bases line up with TRBD1. The CDR3 has 13 residues. J lost 2 bases, V lost 6 bases, and 6 bases had no gene match. Germline CDR1 SQVTM, CDR2 ANQGSEA.

CDR3 sequence reads: CASSQGQGTGELFF. Here the CDR3 DNA reads TGTGCCAGCAGCCAGGGACAAGGCACCGGGGAGCTGTTTTTT. The chain employs TRBV7-3 and TRBJ2-2, with D possibly TRBD1 on 6 matching bases. V was pared by 5 bases and J by 4 bases, with 11 bases between. Germline V gene lookup returns CDR1 SGHTA and CDR2 FQGTGA. CDR3 size: 14 residues.

The V and J genes are TRBV27 and TRBJ1-1, with TRBD1 matching 9 bases. CDR3 length: 17 residues. Germline V gene lookup returns CDR1 MNHEY and CDR2 SMNVEV (reference sequence). V lost 0 bases to trimming and J lost 4 bases; unmatched junction nucleotides: 9. CDR3 amino acids: CASSLSGTGWFGTEAFF. CDR3 nucleotide sequence: TGTGCCAGCAGTTTATCCGGGACAGGGTGGTTCGGCACTGAAGCTTTCTTT.

V gene TRBV27 combines with J gene TRBJ1-1, with D perhaps matching TRBD1 (5 bases). The V gene's germline CDR1 is MNHEY and CDR2 SMNVEV (reference sequence). V lost 3 bases to trimming and J lost 5 bases, with 19 bases between them. This CDR3 region has 16 residues. The DNA of the CDR3 is TGTGCCAGCAGTTTCCACCCTGGGGCCGCGGGGACTGAAGCTTTCTTT. Its translation: CASSFHPGAAGTEAFF.

V gene TRBV30 combines with J gene TRBJ2-5, with D tentatively TRBD2 (7 bases). The CDR3 extends over 15 amino acids. Trimming removed 4 bases at V and 1 base at J, with 16 bases between. Germline V lookup: CDR1 GTSNPN, CDR2 SVGIG (reference sequence). CDR3 sequence (DNA): TGTGCCTGGAAGGGCCTGGGAGGGGGCCAAGAGACCCAGTACTTC. Amino acid sequence: CAWKGLGGGQETQYF.

The genes are TRBV7-3 and TRBJ2-1; 9 bases line up with TRBD1. The V and J ends lost 5 bases and 7 bases, in that order; junction bases with no gene match: 3. Germline values: CDR1 SGHTA, CDR2 FQGTGA. This CDR3 is built from 13 residues. CDR3 in DNA: TGTGCCAGCAGCCAGACAGGGGGTAATGAGCAGTTCTTC. This gives the protein CASSQTGGNEQFF. Together with reference TRBV7-3 and TRBJ2-1, the CDR3 gives the full variable domain: GAGVSQTPSNKVTEKGKYVELRCDPISGHTALYWYRQSLGQGPEFLIYFQGTGAADDSGLPNDRFFAVRPEGSVSTLKIQRTERGDSAVYLCASSQTGGNEQFFGPGTRLTVL.

V usage is TRBV5-1 and J usage is TRBJ2-5; weak D call: TRBD2 (7 bases). Gene TRBJ2-7 matches the end of the DNA better, so the J call may be wrong. CDR1 is SGHRS and CDR2 is YFSETQ in the germline V gene. The length of the CDR3 is 14 residues. CDR3 sequence: CASSLYREGYEQYF. The CDR3 nucleotides read TGCGCCAGCAGCTTGTACAGGGAGGGCTACGAGCAGTACTTC.

The chain links TRBV5-1 to TRBJ1-2; D is ambiguous. CDR3 length: 14 amino acids. V shed 0 bases and J shed 0 bases, with 6 bases lying between them. The germline CDR1 and CDR2 sequences are SGHRS and YFSETQ. The CDR3 loop is CASSLDGANYGYTF. CDR3 bases: TGCGCCAGCAGCTTGGATGGAGCTAACTATGGCTACACCTTC.

The chain carries TRBV18 and TRBJ2-5; 9 positions agree with TRBD2. V was clipped by 2 bases and J by 0 bases; unmatched bases: 4. Germline V gene sequence: CDR1 KGHSH, CDR2 LQKENI. The CDR3 runs to 16 residues. The CDR3 region has the DNA TGTGCCAGCTCACCATATGCGGGAGGGTACCAAGAGACCCAGTACTTC. This sequence encodes CASSPYAGGYQETQYF.